This T cell receptor beta chain was sequenced for a study of shared clonotypes between healthy human individuals. Study as a whole: Donors were a couple of women and a few men aged 18 to 49.

Produced via immunoSEQ multiplex PCR; TCRdb's table is partial and in-frame only. Seen here are roughly 1,600,000 clones, approximately 98.5% observed once, and the top ten hold roughly 0.35%. In the case of this clone: The antigen is undetermined.

The CDR3 length is 13 residues. V lost 6 bases to trimming and J lost 4 bases, with 12 bases between them. Germline V CDR1 and CDR2: KGHSH, LQKENI. Overall study results and limits: The study found about 5% of naive CD4 clonotypes shared across a handful of donors. Rarefaction analysis demonstrated incomplete sorted-subset sequencing notwithstanding large depth.

The clonotype was recovered from a man aged 25-45 years in good health. V usage is TRBV18 and J usage is TRBJ2-5, with D perhaps matching TRBD1 (5 bases). Sequenced sample: naive CD4+ T cells sorted from blood. As to subset: CD45RA+ positively selected. The CDR3 loop reads CASSWLGRETQYF. CDR3 nucleotides: TGTGCCAGCTCCTGGCTGGGGCGAGAGACCCAGTACTTC.